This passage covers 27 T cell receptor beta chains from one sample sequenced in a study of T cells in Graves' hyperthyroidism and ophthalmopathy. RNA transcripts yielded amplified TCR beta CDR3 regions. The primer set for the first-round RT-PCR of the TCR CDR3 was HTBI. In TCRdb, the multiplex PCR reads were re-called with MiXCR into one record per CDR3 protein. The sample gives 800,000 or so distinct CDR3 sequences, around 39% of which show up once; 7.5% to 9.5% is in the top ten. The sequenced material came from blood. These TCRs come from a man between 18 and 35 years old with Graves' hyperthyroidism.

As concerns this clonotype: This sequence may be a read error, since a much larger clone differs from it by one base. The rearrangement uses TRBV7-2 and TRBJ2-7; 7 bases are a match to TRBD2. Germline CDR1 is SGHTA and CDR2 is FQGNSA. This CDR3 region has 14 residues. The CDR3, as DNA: TGTGCCAGCAGCTTAAGCGGGGAATACTACGAGCAGTGCTTC. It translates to CASSLSGEYYEQCF.

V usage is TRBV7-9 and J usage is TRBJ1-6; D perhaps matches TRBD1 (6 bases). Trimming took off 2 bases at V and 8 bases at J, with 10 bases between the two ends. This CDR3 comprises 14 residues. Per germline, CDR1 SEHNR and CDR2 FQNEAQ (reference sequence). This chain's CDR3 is CASSLMGGDSPLHF. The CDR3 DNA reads TGTGCCAGCAGCTTAATGGGGGGCGATTCACCCCTCCACTTT.

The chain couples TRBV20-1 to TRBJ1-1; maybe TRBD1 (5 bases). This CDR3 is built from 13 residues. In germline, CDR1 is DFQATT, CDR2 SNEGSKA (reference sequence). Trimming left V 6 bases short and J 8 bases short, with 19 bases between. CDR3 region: CSAVLGGMFEAFF. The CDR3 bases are TGCAGTGCAGTCTTGGGGGGAATGTTCGAAGCTTTCTTT.

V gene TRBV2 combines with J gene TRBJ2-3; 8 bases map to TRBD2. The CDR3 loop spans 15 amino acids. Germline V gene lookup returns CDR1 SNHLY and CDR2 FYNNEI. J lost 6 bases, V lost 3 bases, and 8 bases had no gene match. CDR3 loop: CASSEAGGWKDTQYF. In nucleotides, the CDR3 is TGTGCCAGCAGTGAGGCGGGGGGCTGGAAGGATACGCAGTATTTT.

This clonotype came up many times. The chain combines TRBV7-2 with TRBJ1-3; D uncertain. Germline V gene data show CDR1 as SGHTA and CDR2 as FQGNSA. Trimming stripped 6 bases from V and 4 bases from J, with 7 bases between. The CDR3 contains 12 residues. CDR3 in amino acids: CASSRPGNTIYF. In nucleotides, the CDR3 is TGTGCCAGCAGTCGCCCCGGAAACACCATATATTTT.

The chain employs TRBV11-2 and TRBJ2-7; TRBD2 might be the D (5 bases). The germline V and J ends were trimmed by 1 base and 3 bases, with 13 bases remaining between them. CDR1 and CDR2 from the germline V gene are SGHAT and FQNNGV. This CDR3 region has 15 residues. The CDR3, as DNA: TGTGCCAGCAGCTTAGTAGAGGGTAAACGCTACGAGCAGTACTTC. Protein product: CASSLVEGKRYEQYF. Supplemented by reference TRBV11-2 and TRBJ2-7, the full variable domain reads EAGVAQSPRYKIIEKRQSVAFWCNPISGHATLYWYQQILGQGPKLLIQFQNNGVVDDSQLPKDRFSAERLKGVDSTLKIQPAKLEDSAVYLCASSLVEGKRYEQYFGPGTRLTVT.

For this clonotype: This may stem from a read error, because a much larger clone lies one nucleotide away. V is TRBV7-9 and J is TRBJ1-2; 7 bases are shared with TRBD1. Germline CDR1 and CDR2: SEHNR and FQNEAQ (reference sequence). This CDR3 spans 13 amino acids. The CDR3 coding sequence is TGTGCCAGCAGCCTCACAGGGGAAAGTGGCTGCACCTTC. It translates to CASSLTGESGCTF. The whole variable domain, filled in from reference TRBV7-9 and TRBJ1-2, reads DTGVSQNPRHKITKRGQNVTFRCDPISEHNRLYWYRQTLGQGPEFLTYFQNEAQLEKSRLLSDRFSAERPKGSFSTLEIQRTEQGDSAMYLCASSLTGESGCTFGSGTRLTVV.

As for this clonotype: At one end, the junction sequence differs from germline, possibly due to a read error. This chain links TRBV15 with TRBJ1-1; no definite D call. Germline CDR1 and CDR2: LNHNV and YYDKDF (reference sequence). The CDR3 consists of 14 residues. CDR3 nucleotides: TGTGCCACCAGCGGACGGGGAGTGAACACTGAAGCTCTCTTT. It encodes CATSGRGVNTEALF.

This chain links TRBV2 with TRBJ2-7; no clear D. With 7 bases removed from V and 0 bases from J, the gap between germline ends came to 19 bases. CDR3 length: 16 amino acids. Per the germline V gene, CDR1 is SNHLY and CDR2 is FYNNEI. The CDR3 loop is CASIRSQEPPSYEQYF. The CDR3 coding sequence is TGTGCCAGCATCAGATCTCAGGAGCCCCCCTCCTACGAGCAGTACTTC.

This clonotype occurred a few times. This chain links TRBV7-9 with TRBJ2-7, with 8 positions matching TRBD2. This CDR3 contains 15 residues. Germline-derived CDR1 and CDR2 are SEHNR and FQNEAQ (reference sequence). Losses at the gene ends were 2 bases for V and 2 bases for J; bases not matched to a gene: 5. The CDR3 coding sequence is TGTGCCAGCAGCTTACCGGAGCGGGGGACCTACGAGCAGTACTTC. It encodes CASSLPERGTYEQYF.

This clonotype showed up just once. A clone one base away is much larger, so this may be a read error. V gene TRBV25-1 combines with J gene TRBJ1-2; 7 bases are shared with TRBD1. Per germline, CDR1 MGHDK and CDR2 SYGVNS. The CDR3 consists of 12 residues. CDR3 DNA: TGTGCCAGCAGTAGGGGGCACGATGGCTGCACCTTC. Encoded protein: CASSRGHDGCTF.

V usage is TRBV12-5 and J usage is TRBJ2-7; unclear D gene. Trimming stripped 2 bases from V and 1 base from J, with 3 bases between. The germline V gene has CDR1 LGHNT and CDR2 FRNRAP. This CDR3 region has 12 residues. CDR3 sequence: CASGLLSYEQYF. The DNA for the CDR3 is TGTGCTAGTGGTTTGTTGTCCTACGAGCAGTACTTC.

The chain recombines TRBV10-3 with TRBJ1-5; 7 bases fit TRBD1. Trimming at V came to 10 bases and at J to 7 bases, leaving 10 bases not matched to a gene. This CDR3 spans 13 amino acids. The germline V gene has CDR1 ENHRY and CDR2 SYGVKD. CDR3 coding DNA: TGTGCCAGCAGCTCCTCGGACAGGCAGCCCCAGCATTTT. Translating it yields CASSSSDRQPQHF.

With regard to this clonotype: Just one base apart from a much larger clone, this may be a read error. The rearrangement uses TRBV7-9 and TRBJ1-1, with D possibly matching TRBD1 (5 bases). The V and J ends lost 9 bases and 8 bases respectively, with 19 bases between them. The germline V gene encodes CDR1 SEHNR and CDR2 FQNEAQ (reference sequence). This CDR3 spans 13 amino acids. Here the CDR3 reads CASTPGAGPEAFF. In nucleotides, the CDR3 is TGTGCCAGTACCCCCGGGGCAGGCCCCGAAGCTTTCTTT.

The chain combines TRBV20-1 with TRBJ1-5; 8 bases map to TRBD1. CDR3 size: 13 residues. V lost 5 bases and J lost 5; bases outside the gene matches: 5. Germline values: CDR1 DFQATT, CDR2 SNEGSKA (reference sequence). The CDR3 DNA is TGCAGTGCTGGTCAGGGGGCCTATCAGCCCCAGCATTTT. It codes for CSAGQGAYQPQHF.

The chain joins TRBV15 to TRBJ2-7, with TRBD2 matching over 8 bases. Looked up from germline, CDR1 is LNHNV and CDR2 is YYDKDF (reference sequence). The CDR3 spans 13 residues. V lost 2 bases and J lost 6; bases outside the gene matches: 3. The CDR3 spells CATSRSGGGEQYF. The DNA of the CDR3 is TGTGCCACCAGCAGATCGGGGGGGGGCGAGCAGTACTTC.

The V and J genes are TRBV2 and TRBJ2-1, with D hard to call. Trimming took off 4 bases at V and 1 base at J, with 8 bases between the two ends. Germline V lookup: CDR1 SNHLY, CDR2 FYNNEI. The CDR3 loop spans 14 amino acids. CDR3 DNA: TGTGCCAGCAGTGTGGGATCTTCCTACAATGAGCAGTTCTTC. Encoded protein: CASSVGSSYNEQFF.

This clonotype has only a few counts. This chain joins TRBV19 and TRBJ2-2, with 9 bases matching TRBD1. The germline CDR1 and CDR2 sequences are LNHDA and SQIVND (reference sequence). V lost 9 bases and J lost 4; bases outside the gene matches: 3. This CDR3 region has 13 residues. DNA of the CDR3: TGTGCCAGCGGACAGGGGTTCACCGGGGAGCTGTTTTTT. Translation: CASGQGFTGELFF.

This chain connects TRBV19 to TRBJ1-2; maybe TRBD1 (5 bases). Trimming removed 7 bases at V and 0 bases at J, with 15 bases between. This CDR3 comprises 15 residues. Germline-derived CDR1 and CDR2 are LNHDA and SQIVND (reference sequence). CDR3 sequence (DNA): TGTGCCAGTATTCCGGGGGTTAACCCTAACTATGGCTACACCTTC. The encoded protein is CASIPGVNPNYGYTF.

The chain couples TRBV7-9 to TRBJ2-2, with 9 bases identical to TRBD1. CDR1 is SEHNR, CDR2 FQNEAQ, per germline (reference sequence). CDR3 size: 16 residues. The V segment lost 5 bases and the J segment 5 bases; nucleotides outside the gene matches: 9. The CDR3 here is CASSQSPGQGTGELFF. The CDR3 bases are TGTGCCAGCAGCCAAAGTCCGGGACAGGGTACCGGGGAGCTGTTTTTT.

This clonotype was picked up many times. CDR3 DNA: TGTGCCAGCAGTTTAGAGCGTATCTATGGCTACACCTTC. Protein: CASSLERIYGYTF. The chain carries TRBV12-3 or TRBV12-4 and TRBJ1-2; D unclear. V lost 1 base to trimming and J lost 4 bases, with 7 bases between them. The CDR3 sequence is 13 residues long.

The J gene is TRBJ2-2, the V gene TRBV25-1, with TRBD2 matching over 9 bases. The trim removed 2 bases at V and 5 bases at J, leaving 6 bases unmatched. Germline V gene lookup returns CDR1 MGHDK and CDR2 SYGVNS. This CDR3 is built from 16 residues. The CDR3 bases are TGTGCCAGCAGTGAAGCCGGACTAGCGAGAACCGGGGAGCTGTTTTTT. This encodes CASSEAGLARTGELFF.

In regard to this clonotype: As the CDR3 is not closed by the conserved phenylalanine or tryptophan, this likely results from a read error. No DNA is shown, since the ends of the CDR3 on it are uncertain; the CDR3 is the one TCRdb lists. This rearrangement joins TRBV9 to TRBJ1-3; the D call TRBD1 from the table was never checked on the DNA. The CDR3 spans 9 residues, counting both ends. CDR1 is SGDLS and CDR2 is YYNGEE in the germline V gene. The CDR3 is CASSSIRDS.

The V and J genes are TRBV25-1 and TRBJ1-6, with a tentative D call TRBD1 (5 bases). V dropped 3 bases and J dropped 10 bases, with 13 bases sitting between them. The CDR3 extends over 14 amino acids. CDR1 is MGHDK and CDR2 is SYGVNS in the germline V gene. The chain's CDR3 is CASSEAAQGSPLHF. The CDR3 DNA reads TGTGCCAGCAGTGAGGCTGCGCAGGGATCACCCCTCCACTTT. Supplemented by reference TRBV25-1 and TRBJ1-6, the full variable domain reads EADIYQTPRYLVIGTGKKITLECSQTMGHDKMYWYQQDPGMELHLIHYSYGVNSTEKGDLSSESTVSRIRTEHFPLTLESARPSHTSQYLCASSEAAQGSPLHFGNGTRLTVT.

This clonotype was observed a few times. The CDR3 DNA sequence: TGTGCCAGCAGTTACGATGCAGGGAACACTGAAGCTTTCTTT. It codes for CASSYDAGNTEAFF. The V gene is TRBV6-5, the J gene TRBJ1-1; D unclear. The CDR3 has 14 residues. Germline CDR1 MNHEY, CDR2 SVGAGI. The V and J ends lost 2 bases and 1 base respectively, with 8 bases between them.

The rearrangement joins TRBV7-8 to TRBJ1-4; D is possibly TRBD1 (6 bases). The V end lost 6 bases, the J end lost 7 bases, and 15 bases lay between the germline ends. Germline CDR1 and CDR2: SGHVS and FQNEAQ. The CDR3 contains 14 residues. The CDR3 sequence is CASRSRGAGEKLFF. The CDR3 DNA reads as TGTGCCAGCAGAAGCAGGGGAGCCGGTGAAAAACTGTTTTTT.

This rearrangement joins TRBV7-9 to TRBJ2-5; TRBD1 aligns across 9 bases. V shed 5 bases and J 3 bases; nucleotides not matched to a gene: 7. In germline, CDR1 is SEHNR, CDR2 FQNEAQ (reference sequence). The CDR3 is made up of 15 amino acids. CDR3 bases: TGTGCCAGCAGCCCCGTCGGACAGGGGAAAGAGACCCAGTACTTC. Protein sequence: CASSPVGQGKETQYF.